This record covers a single TCR beta chain. The sample is drawn from a study of blood T cell repertoires in COVID-19. V lost 4 bases to trimming and J lost 5 bases, with 14 bases between them. The CDR3 has 15 amino acids. Germline V gene lookup returns CDR1 KGHSH and CDR2 LQKENI. Seattle participants joined during active infection and were tracked over time. The table came from immunoSEQ multiplex PCR; TCRdb's copy has only in-frame clones and leaves some out. The data contain about 180,000 clones, 85% to 90% of them singletons. The clonotype comes from an older person with COVID-19, enrolled during active disease. The sample taken for sequencing was peripheral blood. The chain couples TRBV18 to TRBJ1-4, with D perhaps TRBD1 (5 bases). The CDR3 loop reads CASSLVGAENEKLFF. For the CDR3, the DNA is TGTGCCAGCTCACTGGTTGGGGCAGAAAATGAAAAACTGTTTTTT. The full variable domain, in which reference TRBV18 and TRBJ1-4 provide the parts outside the CDR3, is NAGVMQNPRHLVRRRGQEARLRCSPMKGHSHVYWYRQLPEEGLKFMVYLQKENIIDESGMPKERFSAEFPKEGPSILRIQQVVRGDSAAYFCASSLVGAENEKLFFGSGTQLSVL.